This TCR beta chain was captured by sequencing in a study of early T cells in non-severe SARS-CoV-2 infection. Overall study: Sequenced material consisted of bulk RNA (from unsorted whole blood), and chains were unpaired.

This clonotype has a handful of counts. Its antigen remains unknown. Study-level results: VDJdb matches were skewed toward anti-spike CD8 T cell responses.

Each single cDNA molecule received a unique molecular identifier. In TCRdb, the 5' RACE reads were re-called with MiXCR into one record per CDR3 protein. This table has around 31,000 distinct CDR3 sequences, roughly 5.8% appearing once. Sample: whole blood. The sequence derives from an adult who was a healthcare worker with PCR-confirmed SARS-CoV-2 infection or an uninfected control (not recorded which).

CDR3 loop: CASSVQGDTGELFF. The CDR3 coding sequence is TGTGCCAGCAGTGTCCAGGGGGACACCGGGGAGCTGTTTTTT. The chain joins TRBV6-4 to TRBJ2-2; 7 bases line up with TRBD1. The CDR3 sequence is 14 residues long. Germline loops: CDR1 MRHNA, CDR2 SNTAGT. With 4 bases clipped from V and 3 bases from J, the junction kept 2 bases outside the gene matches.